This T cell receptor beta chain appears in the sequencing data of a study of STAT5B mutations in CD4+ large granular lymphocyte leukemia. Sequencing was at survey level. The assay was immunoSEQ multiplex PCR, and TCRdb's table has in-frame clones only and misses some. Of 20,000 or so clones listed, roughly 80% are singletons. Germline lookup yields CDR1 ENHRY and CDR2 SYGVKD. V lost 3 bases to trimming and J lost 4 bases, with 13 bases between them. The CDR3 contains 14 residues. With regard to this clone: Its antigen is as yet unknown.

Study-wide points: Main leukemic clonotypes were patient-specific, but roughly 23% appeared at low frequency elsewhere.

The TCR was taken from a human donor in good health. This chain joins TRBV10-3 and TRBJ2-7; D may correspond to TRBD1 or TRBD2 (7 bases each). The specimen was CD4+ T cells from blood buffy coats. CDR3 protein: CAISEGEGAYEQYF. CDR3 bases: TGTGCCATCAGTGAAGGGGAGGGGGCTTACGAGCAGTACTTC.